This passage covers 4 T cell receptor beta chains from one sample sequenced in a study of shared clonotypes between healthy human individuals. The method was immunoSEQ multiplex PCR; TCRdb's version includes in-frame clones alone and lacks a portion of them. The table records roughly 650,000 clones, roughly 97% of them present only once. Source material: naive CD4+ T cells sorted from blood. Subset in this sample: CD45RA+ positively selected. These TCRs come from a woman younger than 45 in good health.

The rearrangement joins TRBV18 to TRBJ2-7; possible D gene TRBD2, 6 bases. Trimming took 4 bases from V and 3 from J, leaving 25 bases between them. The germline CDR1 and CDR2 sequences are KGHSH and LQKENI. This CDR3 spans 18 amino acids. CDR3 nucleotide sequence: TGTGCCAGCTCACTCCAGGCGAACGGGGTAGCGGAGTTCTACGAGCAGTACTTC. It yields the protein CASSLQANGVAEFYEQYF. Full variable domain (remainder filled in from reference TRBV18 and TRBJ2-7): NAGVMQNPRHLVRRRGQEARLRCSPMKGHSHVYWYRQLPEEGLKFMVYLQKENIIDESGMPKERFSAEFPKEGPSILRIQQVVRGDSAAYFCASSLQANGVAEFYEQYFGPGTRLTVT.

The gene calls are TRBV19 and TRBJ2-1; no clear D gene. The germline CDR1 and CDR2 sequences are LNHDA and SQIVND (reference sequence). This CDR3 spans 14 amino acids. V dropped 4 bases and J dropped 2 bases, with 9 bases sitting between them. CDR3 in amino acids: CASSKGTPYNEQFF. CDR3 nucleotide sequence: TGTGCCAGTAGTAAGGGAACCCCCTACAATGAGCAGTTCTTC.

J is TRBJ2-6 and V is TRBV7-3, with 9 positions matching TRBD1. Germline CDR1 reads SGHTA; CDR2 reads FQGTGA. The CDR3 runs 18 residues. With 6 bases clipped from V and 0 bases from J, the junction kept 9 bases outside the gene matches. In nucleotides, the CDR3 is TGTGCCAGCAGTCTTACAGGGGGCTTACTCTCTGGGGCCAACGTCCTGACTTTC. Protein: CASSLTGGLLSGANVLTF.

V is TRBV6-5 and J is TRBJ2-5; TRBD2 aligns across 8 bases. Unmatched junction bases numbered 5, after V lost 0 bases and J lost 5 bases. This CDR3 comprises 15 residues. The V gene's germline CDR1 is MNHEY and CDR2 SVGAGI. For the CDR3, the DNA is TGTGCCAGCAGTTACTCGGCGGGAGGAGTGGAGACCCAGTACTTC. Its protein product is CASSYSAGGVETQYF.